This TCR beta chain came from a study of blood T cells in healthy people across ages. V shed 7 bases, J shed 2 bases, and the junction held 7 bases outside the gene matches. Germline lookup yields CDR1 ENHRY and CDR2 SYGVKD. The CDR3 runs 14 residues. Findings of the study overall: Per million T cells, TCR beta diversity dropped roughly linearly as age increased. Changes in expanded clonotypes were possibly confounded, as the CMV status of donors was unknown.

A J-beta primer mix and a sample-barcoded 5' primer were used in a second PCR of about 7 to 11 cycles. TCRdb passed the 5' RACE reads through MiXCR, listing each CDR3 protein once. This sample has approximately 1,000,000 distinct CDR3 sequences, with 35% to 40% found just once. Healthy Caucasians from Russia aged about 6 to 90 served as donors. Details on this clonotype: Its antigen is as yet unknown.

This sequence was found in a man between 18 and 29 years old in good health. Sample: blood. The chain employs TRBV10-3 and TRBJ2-7; TRBD2 matches 8 bases. This CDR3 reads CAITRSGSPYEQYF. DNA for the CDR3: TGTGCCATCACTCGAAGCGGGAGCCCCTACGAGCAGTACTTC.